This note documents a single T cell receptor beta chain sequence. Its antigen is not identified. The record originates from a study of T-cell memory formation after mild COVID-19. Study-wide results and limits: Contracting clones localized mainly to CM and EM when CD4+ and mainly to EMRA when CD8+.

The germline V gene encodes CDR1 LGHNA and CDR2 YNFKEQ. The ends were cut back, 1 base at V and 0 bases at J, with 13 bases in the middle. The CDR3 has 16 residues. TCR alpha and TCR beta cDNA libraries carrying sample barcodes and UMIs were produced by 5'RACE using constant-segment primers. In TCRdb, the 5' RACE reads were re-called with MiXCR into one record per CDR3 protein. Among 35,000 to 50,000 distinct CDR3 sequences listed, roughly 9.8% were seen once. The chain recombines TRBV4-2 with TRBJ2-7, with D possibly being TRBD2 (6 bases). The receptor was derived from an adult woman who had mild COVID-19 (a few samples of this study predate the infection). Cell type and time point are not known. What was sequenced was PBMCs or a T cell subset sorted from them (not recorded which). CDR3 in amino acids: CASSQVGTAGSYEQYF. The CDR3 nucleotides read TGTGCCAGCAGCCAAGTAGGGACTGCGGGCTCCTACGAGCAGTACTTC.